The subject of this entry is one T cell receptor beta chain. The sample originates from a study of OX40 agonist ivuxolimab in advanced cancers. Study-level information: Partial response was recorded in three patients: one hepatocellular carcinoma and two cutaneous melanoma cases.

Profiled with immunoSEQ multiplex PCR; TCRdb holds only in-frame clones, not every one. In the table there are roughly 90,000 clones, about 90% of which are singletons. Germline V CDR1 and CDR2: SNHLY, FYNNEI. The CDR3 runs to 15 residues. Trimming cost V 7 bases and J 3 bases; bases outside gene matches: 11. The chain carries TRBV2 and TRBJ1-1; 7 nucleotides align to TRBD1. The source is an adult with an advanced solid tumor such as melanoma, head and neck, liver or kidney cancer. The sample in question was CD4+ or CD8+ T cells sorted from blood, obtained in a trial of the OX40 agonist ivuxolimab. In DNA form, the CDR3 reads TGTGCCAGCAAGGATCCTCTTCAGGGGGACACTGAAGCTTTCTTT. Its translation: CASKDPLQGDTEAFF.